These T cell receptor beta chains were read from a single sample in a study of CD8 T cells in ankylosing spondylitis. TCRdb used MiXCR to reprocess the 5' RACE reads, holding one entry per CDR3 protein. The sample consists of approximately 100,000 distinct CDR3 sequences, about 8.5% of them appearing once. Sequenced input: blood, either unsorted or a sorted T cell fraction (not recorded which). Source of these receptors: a male donor with ankylosing spondylitis or in good health (not recorded which). The CDR3 runs from the conserved cysteine through the conserved F or W. A D gene is named only where the DNA matches it firmly. Expanded clones are given a class, and other clones once, few, many or no size at all.

cdr3_nt cdr3_aa j_call clone_size cdr3_length v_call d_call
TGTGCCAGCAGTTTAGTGGGAGCGGGGGACTACAATGAGCAGTTCTTC CASSLVGAGDYNEQFF TRBJ2-1 many 16 TRBV12-3/TRBV12-4 TRBD2
TGCGCCAGCAGCCAAGTAAGCGGGGGGCCCCCGGGCAATGAGCAGTTCTTC CASSQVSGGPPGNEQFF TRBJ2-1 many 17 TRBV4-3 TRBD2
TGCGCCAGCAGCCAAGATCTGACAGGGTACACCATATATTTT CASSQDLTGYTIYF TRBJ1-3 many 14 TRBV4-1 TRBD1
TGTGCCAGCTCCGATGAGGCAGGGGGTACCGCTGAAGCTTTCTTT CASSDEAGGTAEAFF TRBJ1-1 few 15 TRBV18 TRBD1
TGTGCCAGCAGCTTGGTGGGGACCATTAATGAAAAACTGTTTTTT CASSLVGTINEKLFF TRBJ1-4 many 15 TRBV5-5 -
TGCAGCGTTTTGGGACAGGGCACAGATACGCAGTATTTT CSVLGQGTDTQYF TRBJ2-3 many 13 TRBV29-1 TRBD1
TGTGCCAGCAGCTTGGAATCAGGGTCGGATACGCAGTATTTT CASSLESGSDTQYF TRBJ2-3 - 14 TRBV5-6 -
TGTGCCACCAGTGATGGGACCGGGACAAAGAACACCGGGGAGCTGTTTTTT CATSDGTGTKNTGELFF TRBJ2-2 many 17 TRBV24-1 -
TGCAGCGTTGTACTAGTGAGTTACGAGCAGTACTTC CSVVLVSYEQYF TRBJ2-7 - 12 TRBV29-1 -
TGCGCCAGCAGAGTAGACACAGGGGCCAACGTCCTGACTTTC CASRVDTGANVLTF TRBJ2-6 many 14 TRBV5-1 -
TGCGCCAGCAGCTACCGGGCGGGAAATGAGCAGTTCTTC CASSYRAGNEQFF TRBJ2-1 many 13 TRBV5-1 -
TGTGCCAGCAGCTTAGGGGGCAGAAGCAACACTGAAGCTTTCTTT CASSLGGRSNTEAFF TRBJ1-1 many 15 TRBV7-3 -
TGTGCCAGCACCAGCAGGGGGAATAATTCACCCCTCCACTTT CASTSRGNNSPLHF TRBJ1-6 many 14 TRBV7-2 TRBD1
TGTGCCAGCAGCTTACAGGGAGGGGCAGGTTGGAATACGCAGTATTTT CASSLQGGAGWNTQYF TRBJ2-3 many 16 TRBV11-3 TRBD2
TGCGCCAGCAGTGAGACGGCAGCGGGGCGTCGTGGCTACACCTTC CASSETAAGRRGYTF TRBJ1-2 many 15 TRBV10-2 -
TGTGCCAGCAGTTTAGTAGCCTCTGGAAACACCATATATTTT CASSLVASGNTIYF TRBJ1-3 many 14 TRBV12-3/TRBV12-4 -
TGCAGTGCTAGTTTGGGACAAGAGACCCAGTACTTC CSASLGQETQYF TRBJ2-5 many 12 TRBV20-1 -
TGTGCCTCGGGGGGGACAGGGGAAACTGAAGCTTTCTTT CASGGTGETEAFF TRBJ1-1 many 13 TRBV10-3 TRBD1
TGTGCCAGCAGCTCATGGCAGAGCTCCTACAATGAGCAGTTCTTC CASSSWQSSYNEQFF TRBJ2-1 few 15 TRBV11-2 -
TGTGCTAGCAGCCCGCTCGCAGGGGCGAACACCGGGGAGCTGTTTTTT CASSPLAGANTGELFF TRBJ2-2 many 16 TRBV7-7 -
TGCAGTGCTAGAGATGCCCCCGGGGACAGTATGAACACTGAAGCTTTCTTT CSARDAPGDSMNTEAFF TRBJ1-1 many 17 TRBV20-1 TRBD1
TGTGCCAGCAGCATTGGACAGGGGGCTATTATAGGCAATGAGCAGTTCTTC CASSIGQGAIIGNEQFF TRBJ2-1 many 17 TRBV7-2 TRBD1
TGTGCCAGCAGGGCTTTGGGCCGGTCAGGGGAAAAAGAGACCCAGTACTTC CASRALGRSGEKETQYF TRBJ2-5 many 17 TRBV7-8 -
TGTGCCAGCAGTTTCGAGGGGGTTAAGACTGAAGCTTTCTTT CASSFEGVKTEAFF TRBJ1-1 many 14 TRBV12-3/TRBV12-4 -
TGTGCCAGCAGCGCCGAAGGGACTAGCATTGGGGGGGATACGCAGTATTTT CASSAEGTSIGGDTQYF TRBJ2-3 many 17 TRBV9 TRBD2
TGTGCCAGCAGTGATTACCCTCGGGATACGCAGTATTTT CASSDYPRDTQYF TRBJ2-3 many 13 TRBV2 -